Here is one T cell receptor beta chain with its context. Its specificity is not known. The data belong to a study of blood T cells in healthy people across ages. The study, taken as a whole, reports: Older individuals had lower TCR beta diversity per million T cells (the decline was roughly linear).

This CDR3 is built from 15 residues. Trimming stripped 6 bases from V and 4 bases from J, with 18 bases between. For the second PCR, which ran for 7 to 11 cycles, a sample-barcoded 5' primer and a J-beta primer mix were used. MiXCR was run by TCRdb on the 5' RACE reads, yielding one entry per CDR3 protein. The table lists around 970,000 distinct CDR3 sequences, about 53% of them singletons, with roughly 23% in the top ten. The receptor was isolated from a woman between 55 and 75 years old in good health. This sequence joins TRBV12-3 or TRBV12-4 and TRBJ2-5; a weak D match, TRBD2 (7 bases). Specimen: blood. In DNA form, the CDR3 reads TGTGCCAGCAGCCCCTGGGAGGGGGGAACAGAGACCCAGTACTTC. Residues: CASSPWEGGTETQYF.